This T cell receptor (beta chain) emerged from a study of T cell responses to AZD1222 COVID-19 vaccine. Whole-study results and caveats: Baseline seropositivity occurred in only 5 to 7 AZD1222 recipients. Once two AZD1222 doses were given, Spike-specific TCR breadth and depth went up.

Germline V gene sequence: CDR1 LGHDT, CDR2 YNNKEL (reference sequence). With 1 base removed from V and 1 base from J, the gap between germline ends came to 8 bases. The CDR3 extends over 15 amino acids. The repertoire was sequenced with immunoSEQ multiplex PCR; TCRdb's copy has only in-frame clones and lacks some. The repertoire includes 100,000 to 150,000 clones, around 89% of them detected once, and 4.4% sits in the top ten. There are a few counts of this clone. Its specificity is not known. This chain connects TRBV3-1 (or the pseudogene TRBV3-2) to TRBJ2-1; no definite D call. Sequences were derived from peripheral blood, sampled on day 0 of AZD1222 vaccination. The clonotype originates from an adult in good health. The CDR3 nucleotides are TGTGCCAGCAGCCAAGGACTCCCGTCCTACAATGAGCAGTTCTTC. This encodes CASSQGLPSYNEQFF.